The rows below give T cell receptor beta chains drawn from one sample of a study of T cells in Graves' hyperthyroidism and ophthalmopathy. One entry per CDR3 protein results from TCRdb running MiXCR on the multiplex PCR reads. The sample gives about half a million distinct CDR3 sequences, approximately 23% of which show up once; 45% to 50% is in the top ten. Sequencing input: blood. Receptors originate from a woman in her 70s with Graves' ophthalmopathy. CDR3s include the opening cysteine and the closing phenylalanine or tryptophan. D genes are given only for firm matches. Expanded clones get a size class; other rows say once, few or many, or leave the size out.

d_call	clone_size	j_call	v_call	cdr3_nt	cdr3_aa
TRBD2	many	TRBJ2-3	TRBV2	TGTGCCAGCACCAGACTAGCGGGGACGACAGATACGCAGTATTTT	CASTRLAGTTDTQYF
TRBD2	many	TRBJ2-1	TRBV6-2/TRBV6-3	TGTGCCAGCAGTTACCAGCTAGCGGGAGGGCCGAGTGAGCAGTTCTTC	CASSYQLAGGPSEQFF
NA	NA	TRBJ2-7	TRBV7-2	TGTGCCAGCAGCTCCACGGGACAAAGGGAACAGTACTTC	CASSSTGQREQYF
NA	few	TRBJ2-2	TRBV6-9	TGTGCCAGCAGTGGTCCAACCGGGGAGCTGTTTTTT	CASSGPTGELFF
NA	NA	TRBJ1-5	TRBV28	TGTGCCAGCAGTCAGACCAGGCTTGGGGGCAATCAGCCCCAGCATTTT	CASSQTRLGGNQPQHF
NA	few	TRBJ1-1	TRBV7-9	TGTGCCAGCCACGACCGATACACTGAAGCTTTCTTT	CASHDRYTEAFF
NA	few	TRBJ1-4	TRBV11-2	TGTGCCAGCAGCTTAGAGACGGGGACTAATGAAAAACTGTTTTTT	CASSLETGTNEKLFF
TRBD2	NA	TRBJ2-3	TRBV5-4	TGTGCCAGCAGCATAGCGGGAGGGCCCCTAAATACGCAGTATTTT	CASSIAGGPLNTQYF
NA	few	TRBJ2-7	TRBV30	TGTGCCTGGAGACAAAGCTCCTACGAGCAGTACTTC	CAWRQSSYEQYF
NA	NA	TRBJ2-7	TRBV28	TGTGCCAGCAAGCAGGGCGGGGCTTCCGTGGACGAGCAGTACTTC	CASKQGGASVDEQYF
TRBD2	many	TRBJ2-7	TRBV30	TGTGCCTGGACTACTAGCGGGACCTACGAGCAGTACTTC	CAWTTSGTYEQYF
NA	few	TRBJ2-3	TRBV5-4	TGTGCCAGCAGCTTGGATCAGGGGTCCCTCACAGATACGCAGTATTTT	CASSLDQGSLTDTQYF
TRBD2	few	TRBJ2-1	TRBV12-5	TGTGCTAGTGGTTCTAAAAGGACTAGCGGGTTCTACAATGAGCAGTTCTTC	CASGSKRTSGFYNEQFF
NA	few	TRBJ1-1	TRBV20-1	TGCAGTGCTAGAGATCTTTTAGGGAGTCTTGAAGCTTTCTTT	CSARDLLGSLEAFF
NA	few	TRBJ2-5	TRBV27	TGTGCCAGCAGCATGGAGAGGGGCGGGACCCAGTACTTC	CASSMERGGTQYF
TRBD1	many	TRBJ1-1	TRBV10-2	TGCGCCAGCAGGTCACCACAGGGGGCTGGATCTGAAGCTTTCTTT	CASRSPQGAGSEAFF
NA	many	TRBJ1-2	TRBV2	TGTGCCAGCAGTGAATCCGTCACCGAGAACTATGGCTACACCTTC	CASSESVTENYGYTF
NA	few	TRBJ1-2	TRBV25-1	TGTGCCAGCAGTGGGTATGGGTATGGCTACACCTTC	CASSGYGYGYTF
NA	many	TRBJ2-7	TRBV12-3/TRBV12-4	TGTGCCAGCAGTCAAGGGGACGGAGGAATTTACGAGCAGTACTTC	CASSQGDGGIYEQYF
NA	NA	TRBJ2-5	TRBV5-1	TGCGCCAGCAGCTTGGAAGGGATCGAGACCCAGTACTTC	CASSLEGIETQYF
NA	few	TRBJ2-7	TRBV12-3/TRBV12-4	TGTGCCAGCAGTTTTGCGGGGGCCTCCTACGAGCAGTACTTC	CASSFAGASYEQYF